This T cell receptor beta chain was profiled in a study of breast tumors, draining lymph nodes, adjacent tissues. Whole-study findings and limits: Tumor T cell lymph node origin was a supported hypothesis, not proven.

The lymph nodes were axillary draining lymph nodes from breast cancer patients. This clonotype was picked up many times. What it binds is not known. J was trimmed by 2 bases and V by 4 bases; bases with no gene match: 0. This CDR3 is 13 amino acids long. CDR1 MNHNS and CDR2 SASEGT come from the germline V gene. TCRdb reanalysed the multiplex PCR reads using MiXCR and keeps one entry per CDR3 protein. The sample has about 100,000 distinct CDR3 sequences; 20% to 25% are singletons. Sequences were obtained from axillary lymph node tissue. This sequence joins TRBV6-1 and TRBJ1-2; 8 bases match TRBD1. The sequence was obtained from a female donor with breast cancer. Some clones in this sample may be carry-over from other donors' samples. The CDR3 DNA reads TGTGCCAGCAGTGGGACAGGGAACTATGGCTACACCTTC. Protein: CASSGTGNYGYTF.